This T cell receptor beta chain appears in the sequencing data of a study of spatial heterogeneity in lung cancer. On the study more broadly: From matched bulk RNA-seq came a T cell module score, which showed a strong correlation with TCR transcript counts in tumor regions.

The sample's time point: sample taken at primary tumor resection. Frozen PBMC, nontumor lung or tumor provided whole RNA, which was sequenced unsorted. Germline V gene sequence: CDR1 MNHEY, CDR2 SVGAGI. The CDR3 contains 17 residues. V lost 2 bases and J 0 bases, leaving 15 bases between the germline ends. TCR cDNA molecules were tagged individually, and each one carried a unique molecular identifier. Using its own MiXCR run on the 5' RACE reads, TCRdb lists one record per CDR3 protein. This sample yields about 7,400 distinct CDR3 sequences, of which roughly 7.5% are seen a single time; less than 10% belongs to the top ten. Whole-study results and caveats: Tumor mutation counts were tracked by expanded intratumoral alpha and beta TCR counts. Expanded TCR counts, ubiquitous and regional, correlated respectively with ubiquitous and regional nonsynonymous mutation counts.

Sample share makes this clonotype medium-sized. Its target is not known. The sequences come from lung tumor tissue, collected at surgery. The chain employs TRBV6-5 and TRBJ2-3, with TRBD1 as a possible D gene (6 bases). The receptor comes from a male donor with early-stage non-small cell lung cancer. This chain's CDR3 is CASSYEPGVLSTDTQYF. The CDR3 region has the DNA TGTGCCAGCAGTTACGAACCAGGGGTTCTGAGCACAGATACGCAGTATTTT.